This TCR beta chain was captured by sequencing in a study of control samples from healthy donors and cancer patients. Assay used: immunoSEQ multiplex PCR; TCRdb lists only in-frame clones, some missing. The sample has about 150,000 clones, approximately 94% seen once. With 1 base removed from V and 12 bases from J, the gap between germline ends came to 16 bases. The CDR3 runs 13 residues. Germline V gene lookup returns CDR1 SGHDN and CDR2 FVKESK. The gene calls are TRBV14 and TRBJ2-7; unclear D gene. Specimen: blood. This sequence originates from a man aged 35 to 55 in good health. The DNA for the CDR3 is TGTGCCAGCAGCCAAGCCGTCGGTCTAAGTGTGTACTTC. Translated, it gives CASSQAVGLSVYF.